The 5 T cell receptor beta chains reported below all come from one sample, sequenced in a study of spatial heterogeneity in lung cancer. Their recognized antigens are unknown. Time point noted: sample taken at primary tumor resection. One entry per CDR3 protein results from TCRdb running MiXCR on the 5' RACE reads. The data contain roughly 28,000 distinct CDR3 sequences, more than 5.5% of them singletons. Whole-study findings and limits: The study found that expanded intratumoral alpha and beta TCR counts tracked tumor mutation counts.

This specimen was lung tumor tissue, taken at surgery. Receptors were obtained from a male donor with early-stage non-small cell lung cancer.

By share of the sample, this clonotype is medium-sized. The DNA for the CDR3 is TGTGCCACCAGCAGAGGCTACGGACAGGGCGAGGACGAGCAGTACTTC. It yields the protein CATSRGYGQGEDEQYF. The chain joins TRBV15 to TRBJ2-7; TRBD1 matches 8 bases. Germline V CDR1 and CDR2: LNHNV, YYDKDF (reference sequence). The CDR3 has 16 amino acids. V trimming: 1 base; J trimming: 5 bases; junction bases outside the gene matches: 10.

This clonotype has ten or more counts. V and J are TRBV29-1 and TRBJ2-5; D remains unclear. Deletions cut 5 bases from V and 1 base from J, with 2 bases between. Looked up from germline, CDR1 is SQVTM and CDR2 is ANQGSEA. The CDR3 length is 10 residues. The CDR3 loop is CSVSQETQYF. In nucleotides, the CDR3 is TGCAGCGTTAGCCAAGAGACCCAGTACTTC.

This clonotype came up many times. The chain carries TRBV20-1 and TRBJ1-4; D is unresolved. CDR1 is DFQATT and CDR2 is SNEGSKA in the germline V gene (reference sequence). The CDR3 runs to 16 residues. The ends were cut back, 1 base at V and 2 bases at J, with 14 bases in the middle. As DNA, the CDR3 is TGCAGTGCTAGAGCGGAGGGAGGGAGGACTAATGAAAAACTGTTTTTT. This translates into CSARAEGGRTNEKLFF.

This clonotype came up many times. This chain uses TRBV7-2 with TRBJ2-5; 11 nucleotides agree with TRBD2. With 6 bases clipped from V and 3 bases from J, the junction kept 3 bases outside the gene matches. Per the germline V gene, CDR1 is SGHTA and CDR2 is FQGNSA. CDR3 length equals 14 residues. The CDR3 is CASSPGLAEETQYF. The CDR3 DNA reads TGTGCCAGCAGTCCGGGACTAGCGGAAGAGACCCAGTACTTC.

The rearrangement joins TRBV20-1 to TRBJ2-5; TRBD1 matches at 9 bases. Germline V gene data show CDR1 as DFQATT and CDR2 as SNEGSKA (reference sequence). V was pared by 6 bases and J by 1 base, with 3 bases of the junction left unmatched. This CDR3 is 13 amino acids long. CDR3 nucleotides: TGCAGTGCCAGACAGGGGGGCCAAGAGACCCAGTACTTC. Protein sequence: CSARQGGQETQYF.